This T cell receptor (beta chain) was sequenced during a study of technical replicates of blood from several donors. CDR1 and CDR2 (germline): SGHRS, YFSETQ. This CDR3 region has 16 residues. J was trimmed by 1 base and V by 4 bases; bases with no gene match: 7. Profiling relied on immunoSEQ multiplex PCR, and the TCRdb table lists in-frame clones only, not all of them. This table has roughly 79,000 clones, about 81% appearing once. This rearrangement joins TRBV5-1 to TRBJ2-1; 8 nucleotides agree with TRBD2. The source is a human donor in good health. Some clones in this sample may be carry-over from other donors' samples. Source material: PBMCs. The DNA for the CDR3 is TGCGCCAGCAGCCCTGTGGCTAGCGGGTCCTACAATGAGCAGTTCTTC. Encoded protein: CASSPVASGSYNEQFF.